The 5 T cell receptor beta chains listed next were all sequenced from one sample in a study of T cell responses to AZD1222 COVID-19 vaccine (dated by TCRdb to the early 2020s). Library preparation employed the immunoSEQ multiplex PCR assay. TCRdb stores this immuneACCESS table with in-frame sequences only. Part of the clones is absent; in the studies checked, under half of the shortfall reflects unresolved V genes, and no reason is known for the rest. Present in this sample are approximately 70,000 clones, around 88% of which were seen just once. Approximately 9.1% of the sample rests with the top ten. Reading the label with the study, this specimen's time point is: about 28 days (+/-7) after the second vaccine dose. Sample treatment or condition, as interpreted from the label and publication: meningococcal conjugate vaccine given as trial control. The specimen was peripheral blood, collected 28 days after the second dose of the MenACWY control vaccine. Receptor source: an adult who received the MenACWY meningococcal vaccine as a control.

The rearrangement joins TRBV19 to TRBJ1-2; 10 bases agree with TRBD1. The CDR3 consists of 13 residues. V lost 5 bases and J lost 7; bases outside the gene matches: 4. Germline V lookup: CDR1 LNHDA, CDR2 SQIVND (reference sequence). CDR3 sequence: CASSSTGGSGYTF. The CDR3 nucleotides are TGTGCCAGTAGTTCGACAGGGGGCTCTGGCTACACCTTC. Complete variable domain (other parts from reference TRBV19 and TRBJ1-2): DGGITQSPKYLFRKEGQNVTLSCEQNLNHDAMYWYRQDPGQGLRLIYYSQIVNDFQKGDIAEGYSVSREKKESFPLTVTSAQKNPTAFYLCASSSTGGSGYTFGSGTRLTVV.

The CDR3 DNA reads TGTGCCAGCAGCACTCGGGACAGGCCTGGATTTATGGCTGGCTACACCTTC. As protein: CASSTRDRPGFMAGYTF. The V gene is TRBV9, the J gene TRBJ1-2; 8 bases fit TRBD1. Germline V gene lookup returns CDR1 SGDLS and CDR2 YYNGEE. Germline trimming cut 4 bases from V and 7 bases from J; bases unmatched to any gene: 18. The CDR3 is made up of 17 amino acids.

This sequence joins TRBV7-9 and TRBJ1-1; no clear D gene. The CDR3 totals 14 residues. Between the trimmed V and J ends, which lost 1 base and 4 bases, there was a span of 10 bases. Germline CDR1 is SEHNR and CDR2 is FQNEAQ (reference sequence). CDR3 DNA: TGTGCCAGCAGCTTAGAAGGGATCGGCACTGAAGCTTTCTTT. Amino acids: CASSLEGIGTEAFF.

The rearrangement links TRBV19 to TRBJ1-5, with a possible D match to TRBD1 (5 bases). Deletions cut 5 bases from V and 6 bases from J, with 8 bases between. The length of the CDR3 is 12 residues. The germline V gene encodes CDR1 LNHDA and CDR2 SQIVND (reference sequence). DNA for the CDR3: TGTGCCAGTAGTGGCAGGGCTCAGCCCCAGCATTTT. It codes for CASSGRAQPQHF.

This clone has a single count. A junction end diverges from the germline sequence, so it may reflect a read error. In the same sample, other DNA sequences code for this CDR3. The chain uses TRBV7-2 and TRBJ2-2, with TRBD2 identical over 12 bases. CDR3 length: 15 amino acids. Germline loops: CDR1 SGHTA, CDR2 FQGNSA. The CDR3 coding sequence is TGTGCCAGCAGCCTAGCGGGGGGGTACACCGGGGAGCTGTTTTTT. Amino acids: CASSLAGGYTGELFF. The whole variable domain, filled in from reference TRBV7-2 and TRBJ2-2, reads GAGVSQSPSNKVTEKGKDVELRCDPISGHTALYWYRQSLGQGLEFLIYFQGNSAPDKSGLPSDRFSAERTGGSVSTLTIQRTQQEDSAVYLCASSLAGGYTGELFFGEGSRLTVL.